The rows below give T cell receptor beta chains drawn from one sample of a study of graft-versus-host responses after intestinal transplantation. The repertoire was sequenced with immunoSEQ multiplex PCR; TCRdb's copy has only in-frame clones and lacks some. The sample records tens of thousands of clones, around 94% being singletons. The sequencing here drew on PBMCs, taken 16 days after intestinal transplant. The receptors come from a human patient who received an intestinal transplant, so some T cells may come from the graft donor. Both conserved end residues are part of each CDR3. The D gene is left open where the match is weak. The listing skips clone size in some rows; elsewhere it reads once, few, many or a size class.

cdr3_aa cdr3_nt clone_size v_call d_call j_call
CASSLVAGWINEKLFF TGTGCCAGCAGCTTAGTCGCGGGCTGGATCAATGAAAAACTGTTTTTT . TRBV11-2 . TRBJ1-4
CASSLRGASTQYF TGTGCCAGTAGTTTGCGGGGGGCTTCCACGCAGTATTTT once TRBV19 TRBD2 TRBJ2-3
CASSVTGRETQYF TGTGCCAGCAGCGTGACAGGTCGAGAGACCCAGTACTTC few TRBV5-4 . TRBJ2-5
CASSLGLNNEQFF TGTGCCAGCAGCTTAGGGCTTAACAATGAGCAGTTCTTC . TRBV7-3 . TRBJ2-1
CASRTTSGFYEQYF TGTGCCAGCAGAACGACTAGCGGGTTCTACGAGCAGTACTTC . TRBV27 TRBD2 TRBJ2-7
CASSPKTSFYEQYF TGTGCCAGCAGCCCGAAGACTAGTTTCTACGAGCAGTACTTC . TRBV7-3 . TRBJ2-7
CASSGPTGASNSPLHF TGTGCCAGCAGTGGACCTACAGGGGCGTCGAATTCACCCCTCCACTTT . TRBV2 TRBD1 TRBJ1-6
CASSHGPTNTGELFF TGCGCCAGCAGCCATGGGCCGACGAACACCGGGGAGCTGTTTTTT . TRBV4-3 . TRBJ2-2
CASSGFGLAEISYEQYF TGTGCCAGCAGTGGGTTTGGGCTAGCCGAGATTTCCTACGAGCAGTACTTC . TRBV28 . TRBJ2-7
CASSLPGQGANYNQPQHF TGCGCCAGCTCCCTTCCGGGACAGGGGGCGAATTACAATCAGCCCCAGCATTTT . TRBV4-1 TRBD1 TRBJ1-5
CASSLTGSPSSYEQYF TGTGCCAGCAGCTTGACCGGTAGCCCGAGCTCCTACGAGCAGTACTTC . TRBV28 . TRBJ2-7
CASSYGRNSYNEQFF TGTGCCAGCAGTTACGGCAGAAACTCCTACAATGAGCAGTTCTTC . TRBV6-5 . TRBJ2-1
CASSHNTGPNTEAFF TGCGCCAGCAGCCACAACACGGGCCCGAACACTGAAGCTTTCTTT . TRBV4-3 . TRBJ1-1
CASSFQETQYF TGTGCCAGCAGCTTTCAAGAGACCCAGTACTTC few TRBV7-2 . TRBJ2-5
CASSSQDSTQETQYF TGTGCCAGCAGCTCCCAGGACAGCACCCAAGAGACCCAGTACTTC . TRBV28 . TRBJ2-5
CASSSSGDYNEQFF TGTGCCAGCAGTTCTAGCGGAGATTACAATGAGCAGTTCTTC . TRBV27 TRBD2 TRBJ2-1
CASSFYRGDTQYF TGTGCCAGCAGTTTTTACAGGGGAGATACGCAGTATTTT . TRBV28 TRBD1 TRBJ2-3
CASSHPGGKDTGELFF TGCGCCAGCAGCCATCCGGGGGGGAAAGACACCGGGGAGCTGTTTTTT . TRBV4-1 TRBD2 TRBJ2-2
CASSVASGVSYEQYF TGTGCCAGCAGCGTAGCGAGCGGAGTCTCCTACGAGCAGTACTTC . TRBV9 . TRBJ2-7
CASSLGLADLWDEQFF TGTGCCAGCAGCTTGGGACTAGCGGACCTGTGGGATGAGCAGTTCTTC . TRBV5-8 TRBD2 TRBJ2-1
CASSPASSGVGYEQYF TGTGCCAGCAGCCCAGCTTCTAGCGGAGTCGGCTACGAGCAGTACTTC . TRBV7-9 TRBD2 TRBJ2-7
CASSLTGSGNTIYF TGTGCCAGCAGTTTAACGGGCTCTGGAAACACCATATATTTT . TRBV28 . TRBJ1-3
CASSIVGHSSYEQYF TGTGCCAGTAGTATTGTTGGTCATTCCTCCTACGAGCAGTACTTC . TRBV19 . TRBJ2-7
CASSPGTGVETQYF TGCGCCAGCAGTCCCGGTACGGGGGTCGAGACCCAGTACTTC once TRBV4-1 . TRBJ2-5
CASSLKAGVLYNEQFF TGTGCCAGCAGCTTAAAAGCGGGAGTCCTCTACAATGAGCAGTTCTTC . TRBV7-3 TRBD2 TRBJ2-1
CATSKTEEQFF TGTGCCACCAGCAAGACGGAGGAGCAGTTCTTC . TRBV15 . TRBJ2-1
CASSLARGNTEAFF TGCGCCAGCAGCTTGGCTCGGGGCAACACTGAAGCTTTCTTT . TRBV5-1 . TRBJ1-1
CASSERRGLYGFNEQFF TGCGCCAGCAGTGAGAGGCGAGGCTTGTACGGGTTCAATGAGCAGTTCTTC . TRBV10-2 . TRBJ2-1
CASSLERGVPYEQYF TGCGCCAGCAGCTTGGAAAGGGGGGTCCCCTACGAGCAGTACTTC . TRBV5-1 . TRBJ2-7
CASSPGGEQFF TGTGCCAGCAGCCCAGGGGGGGAGCAGTTCTTC . TRBV5-6 . TRBJ2-1
CASSLNPPVGSYNEQFF TGCGCCAGCAGCTTGAATCCGCCAGTGGGCTCCTACAATGAGCAGTTCTTC . TRBV5-1 . TRBJ2-1
CAWVQSGELFF TGTGCCTGGGTTCAAAGCGGGGAGCTGTTTTTT . TRBV30 . TRBJ2-2
CASSLQSNQPQHF TGTGCCAGCAGCCTCCAGAGCAATCAGCCCCAGCATTTT . TRBV6-5 . TRBJ1-5
CASSGLAGNLYNEQFF TGTGCCAGCAGTGGGCTAGCGGGAAATCTCTACAATGAGCAGTTCTTC . TRBV6-1 TRBD2 TRBJ2-1
CASSEGQGSQPQHF TGTGCCAGCAGCGAGGGACAGGGATCCCAGCCCCAGCATTTT once TRBV5-5 TRBD1 TRBJ1-5
CASSRGAPLYNEQFF TGTGCCAGCTCCCGGGGGGCCCCGTTATACAATGAGCAGTTCTTC . TRBV6-5 . TRBJ2-1